This TCR beta chain was retrieved from a study of beta chain features in type 1 diabetes (dated by TCRdb to the late 2010s). Regarding the complete study: Mean age, gender distribution, total cell number and subset yield were not different between patients and healthy donors. Regulatory and stem cell-like memory subsets were isolated from only 8 patients and roughly 8 healthy donors, whereas naive and central memory subsets came from all 28 donors. A total of some 110 million sorted cells were examined across all samples, and a strong correlation was observed between cell number per subset and RNA yield. In the study, TCRB repertoires of sorted circulating CD4+ T cell subsets from recently diagnosed type 1 diabetes patients were compared with those of matched healthy donors. Study-level results and caveats: Because cDNA rather than genomic DNA was sequenced, highly expressing activated cells could have been over-represented, although no difference in activation and CD3 levels was found between groups. PCR may preferentially amplify shorter templates, but because patient and control samples were amplified and corrected together, any resulting skew would affect both groups equally. A moderate but significant shortening of TCRB CDR3 length was observed in type 1 diabetes patients in all four CD4+ subsets. Patients with type 1 diabetes made fewer insertions and deleted more nucleotides at VDJ recombination sites, implying thymic rearrangement abnormalities. Naive, central memory and regulatory TCRB repertoires appeared to be more alike among patients than among healthy donors. Because the HLA sub-analyses included only small numbers of individuals, any influence of HLA type on TCRB rearrangement was left unresolved.

The High Capacity cDNA Reverse Transcription Kit was used to reverse transcribe all of the isolated RNA, meaning that expressed TCRB transcripts were what got sequenced. Deep immunoSEQ sequencing was performed on naive, central memory and regulatory T cell samples, with an average of approximately 4 million total reads per sample. After sorted cells were lysed in RLT buffer, RNA was extracted with DNase-treated RNeasy Micro or Mini kits, with the choice depending on cell number. Each cell subset was processed on its own to prevent cross-contamination, while patient and healthy donor samples were processed together. Using the immunoSEQ multiplex PCR, TCRB sequences were amplified from cDNA into 87-bp fragments spanning the CDR3 region. Sequencing of the amplicons was done on the Illumina HiSeq platform. On the study's bioinformatics: Synthetic template baselines were used to correct PCR bias computationally, reads within Hamming distance 2 were collapsed together, and singletons that could not be merged were discarded. Reads were aligned to IMGT to assign V, D and J genes, CDR3 length, and insertions or deletions at six rearrangement sites. Within each subset, clonotype counts were normalized to the number of sorted cells before true diversity and Gini coefficients were calculated with the tcR R package. The overlap coefficient, calculated on TCRB nucleotide sequences, was used to measure repertoire sharing. Out-of-frame TCRB sequences from naive cells were analyzed as a proxy for the pre-selection repertoire. Entries here come from immuneACCESS through TCRdb and include only in-frame sequences with V and J called. Some clones fail to appear in such tables; in the studies checked, an unresolved V gene covers under half of the shortfall, and the cause of the remainder is unknown. The DNA was the basis for D and trimming; V, J and clone size are from that table. The sample table holds some 640,000 clones, of which over 12% were seen once. Roughly 0.04% of the sample is held by the ten biggest clonotypes.

V trim: 10 bases; J trim: 5 bases; unmatched bases: 11. The CDR1 and CDR2 encoded by the germline V gene are ENHRY and SYGVKD. Inclusive of the bounding cysteine and phenylalanine, the CDR3 is 14 residues long. The entry retains the CDR3 DNA only, 42 bases that are in frame from base 1. Each donor gave one peripheral blood draw, averaging approximately 120 mL, which was collected into heparinised tubes. Using a panel that included CD45RO, CCR7, CD25, CD127, CD95 and CD27, naive, central memory, regulatory and stem cell-like memory CD4+ T cells were sorted on a BD FACSAria II. Purity was above 95% for every sorted population. PBMCs were separated immediately by Lymphoprep density gradient centrifugation and were stained directly, without being cultured. So that batch effects would be minimized, each experiment stained and sorted samples in pairs, pairing one healthy donor with one patient. Remarks on this clone: Its antigen is still unknown. Per-nucleotide qualities are absent, and no much larger clonotype sits a single base away.

Sequencing used naive CD4+ T cells from blood. The cell subset or site label on this specimen signifies: true naive CD4+ T cells. The TCR was taken from a man aged 18 to 30 with type 1 diabetes. The chain was built from TRBV10-3 and TRBJ2-7, with TRBD1 identical over 10 junction bases. The nucleotide sequence reads TGTGCCACCAAGCGACAGGGGGCGCAGGACGAGCAGTACTTC. The translation is CATKRQGAQDEQYF.